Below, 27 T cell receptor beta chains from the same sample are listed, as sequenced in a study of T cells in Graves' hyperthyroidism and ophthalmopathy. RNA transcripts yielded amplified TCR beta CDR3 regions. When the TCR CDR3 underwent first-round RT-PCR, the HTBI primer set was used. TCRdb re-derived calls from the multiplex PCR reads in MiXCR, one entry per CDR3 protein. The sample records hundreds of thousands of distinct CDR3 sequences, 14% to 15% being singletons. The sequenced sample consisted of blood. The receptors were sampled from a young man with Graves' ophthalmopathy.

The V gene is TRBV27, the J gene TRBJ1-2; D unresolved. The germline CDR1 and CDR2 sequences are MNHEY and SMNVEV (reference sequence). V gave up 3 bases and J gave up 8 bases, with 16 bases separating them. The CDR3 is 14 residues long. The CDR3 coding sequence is TGTGCCAGCAGTTTCTCAGTCGCCGAGTCCGGCTACACCTTC. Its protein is CASSFSVAESGYTF.

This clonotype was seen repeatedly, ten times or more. The CDR3 sequence: CASSGGVVSTDTQYF. The CDR3 DNA sequence: TGCGCCAGCAGCGGAGGAGTCGTTAGCACAGATACGCAGTATTTT. The J gene is TRBJ2-3, the V gene TRBV5-1; the D gene is possibly TRBD2 (5 bases). Germline V gene lookup returns CDR1 SGHRS and CDR2 YFSETQ. This CDR3 spans 15 amino acids. V was clipped by 4 bases and J by 0 bases, with 12 bases between them.

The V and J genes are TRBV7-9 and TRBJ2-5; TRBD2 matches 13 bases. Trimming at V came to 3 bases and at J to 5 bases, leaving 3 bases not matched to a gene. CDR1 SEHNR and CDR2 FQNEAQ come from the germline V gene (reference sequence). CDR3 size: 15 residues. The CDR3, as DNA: TGTGCCAGCAGCTTCGGGACTAGCGGGAAGGAGACCCAGTACTTC. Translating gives CASSFGTSGKETQYF.

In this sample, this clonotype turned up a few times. In DNA form, the CDR3 reads TGTGCCAGCAGTGAAGGGGACCAGACTGAGCAGTTCTTC. Translation gives CASSEGDQTEQFF. The chain recombines TRBV6-4 with TRBJ2-1, with D possibly called TRBD1 or TRBD2 (5 bases each). Germline lookup yields CDR1 MRHNA and CDR2 SNTAGT. The CDR3 loop spans 13 amino acids. The V gene lost 3 bases and the J gene lost 9 bases, with 12 bases spanning the gap.

CDR3 nucleotide sequence: TGTGCCAGCAGTTTACTGGGATTAAACACCGGGGAGCTGTTTTTT. Protein product: CASSLLGLNTGELFF. The rearrangement links TRBV27 to TRBJ2-2, with D uncertain. Per the germline V gene, CDR1 is MNHEY and CDR2 is SMNVEV (reference sequence). This CDR3 contains 15 residues. Trimming shortened V by 2 bases and J by 2 bases, and 9 bases separated the two germline ends.

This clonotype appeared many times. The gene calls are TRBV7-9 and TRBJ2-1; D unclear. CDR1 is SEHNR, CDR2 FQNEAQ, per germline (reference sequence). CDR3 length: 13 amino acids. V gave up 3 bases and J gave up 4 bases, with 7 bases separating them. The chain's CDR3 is CASSFGGYNEQFF. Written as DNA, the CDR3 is TGTGCCAGCAGCTTTGGCGGTTACAATGAGCAGTTCTTC.

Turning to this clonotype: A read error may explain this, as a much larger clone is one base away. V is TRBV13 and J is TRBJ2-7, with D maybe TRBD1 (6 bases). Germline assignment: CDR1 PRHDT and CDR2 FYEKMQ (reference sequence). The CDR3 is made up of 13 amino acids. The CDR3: CASNLDRSYERYF. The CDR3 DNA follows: TGTGCCAGCAACTTAGACAGGTCTTACGAGCGGTACTTC.

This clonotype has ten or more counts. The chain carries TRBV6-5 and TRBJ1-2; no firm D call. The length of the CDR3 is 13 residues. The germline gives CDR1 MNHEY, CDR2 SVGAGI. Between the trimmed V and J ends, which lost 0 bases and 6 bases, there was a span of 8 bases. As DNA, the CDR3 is TGTGCCAGCAGTTACTCCACCGGGAATGGCTACACCTTC. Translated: CASSYSTGNGYTF.

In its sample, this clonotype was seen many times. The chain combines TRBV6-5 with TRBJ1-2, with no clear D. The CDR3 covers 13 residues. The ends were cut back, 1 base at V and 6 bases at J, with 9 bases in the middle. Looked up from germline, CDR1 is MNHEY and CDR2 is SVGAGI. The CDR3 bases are TGTGCCAGCAGTTACTATCAGTCTAATGGCTACACCTTC. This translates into CASSYYQSNGYTF.

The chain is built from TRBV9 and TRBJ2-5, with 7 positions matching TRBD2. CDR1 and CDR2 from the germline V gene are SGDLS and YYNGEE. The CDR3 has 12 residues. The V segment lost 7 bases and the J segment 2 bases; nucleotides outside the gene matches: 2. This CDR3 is CASGSGQETQYF. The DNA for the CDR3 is TGTGCCAGCGGTAGCGGGCAAGAGACCCAGTACTTC.

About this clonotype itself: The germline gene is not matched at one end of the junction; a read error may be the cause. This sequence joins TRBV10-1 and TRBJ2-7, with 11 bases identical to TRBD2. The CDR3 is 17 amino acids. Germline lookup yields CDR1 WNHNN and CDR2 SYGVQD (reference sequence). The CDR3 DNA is TGCGTCAGCAGTGAAACGACTAGCGGGGTAATAGTCGACGAGCAGTACTTC. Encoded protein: CVSSETTSGVIVDEQYF.

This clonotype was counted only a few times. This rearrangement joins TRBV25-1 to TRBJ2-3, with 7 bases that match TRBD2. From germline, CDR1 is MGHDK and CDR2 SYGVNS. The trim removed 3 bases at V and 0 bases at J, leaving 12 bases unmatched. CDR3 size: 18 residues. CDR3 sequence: CASSDGTTVPTSTDTQYF. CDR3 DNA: TGTGCCAGCAGTGACGGGACTACCGTCCCCACTAGCACAGATACGCAGTATTTT.

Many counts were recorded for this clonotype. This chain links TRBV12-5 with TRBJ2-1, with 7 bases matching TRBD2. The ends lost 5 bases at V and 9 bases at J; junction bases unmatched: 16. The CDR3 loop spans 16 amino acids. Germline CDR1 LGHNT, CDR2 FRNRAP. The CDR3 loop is CASGPPGGGSSIEQFF. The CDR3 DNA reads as TGTGCTAGTGGTCCCCCGGGCGGGGGTAGTAGTATTGAGCAGTTCTTC.

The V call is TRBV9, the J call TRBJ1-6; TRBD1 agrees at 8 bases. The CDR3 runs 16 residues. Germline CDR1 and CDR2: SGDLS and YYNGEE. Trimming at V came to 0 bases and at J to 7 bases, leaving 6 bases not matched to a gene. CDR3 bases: TGTGCCAGCAGCGTAGGGGGACAGGCAGAGAATTCACCCCTCCACTTT. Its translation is CASSVGGQAENSPLHF.

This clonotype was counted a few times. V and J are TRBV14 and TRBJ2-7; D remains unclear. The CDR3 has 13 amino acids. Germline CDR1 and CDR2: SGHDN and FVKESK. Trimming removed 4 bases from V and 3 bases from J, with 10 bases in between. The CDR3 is CASSRSRVYEQYF. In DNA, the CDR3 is TGTGCCAGCAGCCGCAGCCGGGTCTACGAGCAGTACTTC.

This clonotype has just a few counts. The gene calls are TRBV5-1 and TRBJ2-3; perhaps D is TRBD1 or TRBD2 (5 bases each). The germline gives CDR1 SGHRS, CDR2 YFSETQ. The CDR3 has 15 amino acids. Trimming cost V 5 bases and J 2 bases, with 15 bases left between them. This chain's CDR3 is CASRARGRNTDTQYF. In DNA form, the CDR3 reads TGCGCCAGCAGGGCCCGGGGCCGAAACACAGATACGCAGTATTTT.

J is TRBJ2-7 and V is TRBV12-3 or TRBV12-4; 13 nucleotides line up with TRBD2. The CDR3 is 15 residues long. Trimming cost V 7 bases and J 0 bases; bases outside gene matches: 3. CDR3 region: CASTGTSGNSYEQYF. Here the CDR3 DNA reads TGTGCCAGCACCGGGACTAGCGGGAACTCCTACGAGCAGTACTTC.

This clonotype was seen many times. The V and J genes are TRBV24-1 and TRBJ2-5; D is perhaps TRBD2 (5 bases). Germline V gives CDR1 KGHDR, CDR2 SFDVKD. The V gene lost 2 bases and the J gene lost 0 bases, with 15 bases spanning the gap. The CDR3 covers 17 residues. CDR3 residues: CATSDSLASYDQETQYF. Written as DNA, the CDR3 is TGTGCCACCAGTGATTCGCTGGCTAGCTATGACCAAGAGACCCAGTACTTC.

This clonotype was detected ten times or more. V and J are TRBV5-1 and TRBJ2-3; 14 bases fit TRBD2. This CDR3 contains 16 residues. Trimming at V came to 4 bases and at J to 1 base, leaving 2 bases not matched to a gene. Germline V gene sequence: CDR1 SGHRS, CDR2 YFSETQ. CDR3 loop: CASSGTSGSRTDTQYF. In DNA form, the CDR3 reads TGCGCCAGCAGCGGGACTAGCGGGAGCCGCACAGATACGCAGTATTTT.

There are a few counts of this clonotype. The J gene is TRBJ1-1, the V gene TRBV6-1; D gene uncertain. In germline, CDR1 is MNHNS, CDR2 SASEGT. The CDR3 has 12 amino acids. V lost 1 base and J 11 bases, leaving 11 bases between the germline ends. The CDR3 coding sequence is TGTGCCAGCAGTGAAGAATCCGAGGTGGCTTTCTTT. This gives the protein CASSEESEVAFF.

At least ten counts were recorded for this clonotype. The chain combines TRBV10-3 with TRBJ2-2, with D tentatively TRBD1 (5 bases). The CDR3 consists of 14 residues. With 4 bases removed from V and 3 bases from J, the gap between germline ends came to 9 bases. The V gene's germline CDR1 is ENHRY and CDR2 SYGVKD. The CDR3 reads CAISGGRDTGELFF. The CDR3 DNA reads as TGTGCCATCAGTGGTGGCAGGGACACCGGGGAGCTGTTTTTT.

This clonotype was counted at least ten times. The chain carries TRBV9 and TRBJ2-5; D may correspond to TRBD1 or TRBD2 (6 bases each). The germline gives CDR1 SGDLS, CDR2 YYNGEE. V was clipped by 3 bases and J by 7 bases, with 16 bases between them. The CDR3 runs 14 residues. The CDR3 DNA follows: TGTGCCAGCAGCGAGCTAGGGGGGCGAGCGACCCAGTACTTC. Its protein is CASSELGGRATQYF.

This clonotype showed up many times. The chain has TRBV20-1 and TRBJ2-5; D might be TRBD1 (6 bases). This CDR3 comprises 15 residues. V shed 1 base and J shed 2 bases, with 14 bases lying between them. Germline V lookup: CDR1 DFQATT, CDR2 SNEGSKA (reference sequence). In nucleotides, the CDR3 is TGCAGTGCTAGAGGGGGGTCAGGGGCACAAGAGACCCAGTACTTC. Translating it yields CSARGGSGAQETQYF.

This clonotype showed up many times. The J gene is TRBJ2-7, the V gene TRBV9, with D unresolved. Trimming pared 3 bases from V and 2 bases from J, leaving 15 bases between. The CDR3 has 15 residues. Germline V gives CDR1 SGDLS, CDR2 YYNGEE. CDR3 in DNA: TGTGCCAGCAGCGCGAGTAGCTCAAGGGCCTACGAGCAGTACTTC. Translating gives CASSASSSRAYEQYF.

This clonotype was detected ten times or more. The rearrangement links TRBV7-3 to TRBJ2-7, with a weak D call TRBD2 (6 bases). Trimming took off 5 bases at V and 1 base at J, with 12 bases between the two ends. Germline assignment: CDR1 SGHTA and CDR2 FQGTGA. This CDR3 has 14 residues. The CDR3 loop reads CASSPSGLSYEQYF. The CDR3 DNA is TGTGCCAGCAGCCCGAGCGGGCTTTCCTACGAGCAGTACTTC.

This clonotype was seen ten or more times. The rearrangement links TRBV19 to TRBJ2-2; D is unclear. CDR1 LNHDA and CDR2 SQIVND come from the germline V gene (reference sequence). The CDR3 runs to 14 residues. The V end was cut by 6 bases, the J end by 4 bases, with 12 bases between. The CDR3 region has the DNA TGTGCCAGTAGCCTAGGGTATACCACCGGGGAGCTGTTTTTT. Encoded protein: CASSLGYTTGELFF.

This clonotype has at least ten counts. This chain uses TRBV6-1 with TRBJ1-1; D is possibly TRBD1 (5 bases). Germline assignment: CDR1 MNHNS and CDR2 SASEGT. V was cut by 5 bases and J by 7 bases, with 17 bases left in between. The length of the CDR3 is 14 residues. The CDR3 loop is CASSYTSGLVEAFF. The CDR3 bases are TGTGCCAGCAGTTATACTTCGGGACTGGTTGAAGCTTTCTTT.